A single sample is the source of the 12 T cell receptor beta chains below, sequenced in a study of shared clonotypes between healthy human individuals. Naive CD8 cells, CD45RO-negative and positively selected for CCR7, excluded terminally differentiated effector memory CD45RA+ cells. Generated by immunoSEQ multiplex PCR, the TCRdb table keeps only in-frame clones and is missing some. The sample has roughly 2.1 million clones, approximately 94% seen once. Sequenced sample: naive CD8+ T cells from PBMCs. The receptors derive from a man aged 18 to 29 in good health. Some clones in this sample may be carry-over from other donors' samples.

This clone was recorded only once. The V and J genes are TRBV11-2 and TRBJ1-2, with D unresolved. CDR3 length: 15 amino acids. Trimming took 1 base from V and 4 from J, leaving 13 bases between them. Germline V CDR1 and CDR2: SGHAT, FQNNGV. CDR3 residues: CASSLVWGQSYGYTF. CDR3 nucleotides: TGTGCCAGCAGCTTAGTTTGGGGTCAAAGCTATGGCTACACCTTC.

J is TRBJ1-1 and V is TRBV27; no reliable D call. The V end lost 6 bases, the J end lost 1 base, and 12 bases lay between the germline ends. The CDR3 totals 14 residues. Germline assignment: CDR1 MNHEY and CDR2 SMNVEV (reference sequence). CDR3 sequence reads: CASRPIGGNTEAFF. The DNA for the CDR3 is TGTGCCAGCAGGCCAATTGGCGGGAACACTGAAGCTTTCTTT.

This chain links TRBV7-8 with TRBJ2-5; D may correspond to TRBD1 or TRBD2 (6 bases each). The germline V and J ends were trimmed by 1 base and 5 bases, with 14 bases remaining between them. The CDR3 covers 15 residues. Germline loops: CDR1 SGHVS, CDR2 FQNEAQ. Written as DNA, the CDR3 is TGTGCCAGCAGCTTAGGTCCGGGGGACACGGAGACCCAGTACTTC. It encodes CASSLGPGDTETQYF. Full variable domain (missing parts from reference TRBV7-8 and TRBJ2-5): GAGVSQSPRYKVAKRGQDVALRCDPISGHVSLFWYQQALGQGPEFLTYFQNEAQLDKSGLPSDRFFAERPEGSVSTLKIQRTQQEDSAVYLCASSLGPGDTETQYFGPGTRLLVL.

The chain carries TRBV5-1 and TRBJ1-2; TRBD1 might be the D (5 bases). The CDR3 runs to 14 residues. Trimming stripped 8 bases from V and 4 bases from J, with 18 bases between. The germline V gene has CDR1 SGHRS and CDR2 YFSETQ. The CDR3 nucleotides read TGCGCCAGTCACGACGGGGGGTCGGCCTATGGCTACACCTTC. Translating gives CASHDGGSAYGYTF.

This clone was seen a few times. The V gene is TRBV4-1, the J gene TRBJ1-2; D is unclear. V dropped 2 bases and J dropped 8 bases, with 12 bases sitting between them. Germline values: CDR1 MGHRA, CDR2 YSYEKL. This CDR3 has 13 residues. The CDR3 is CASSQSVSGGYTF. The CDR3 DNA follows: TGCGCCAGCAGCCAATCTGTATCGGGGGGCTACACCTTC.

This clone appeared once. The chain links TRBV11-3 to TRBJ2-7; D remains unclear. V was cut by 5 bases and J by 3 bases, with 8 bases left in between. This CDR3 region has 12 residues. Germline V gene data show CDR1 as SGHNT and CDR2 as YENEEA. CDR3 amino acids: CASSQVLYEQYF. CDR3 nucleotides: TGTGCCAGCAGCCAAGTTCTCTACGAGCAGTACTTC. Full variable domain (rest looked up from reference TRBV11-3 and TRBJ2-7): EAGVVQSPRYKIIEKKQPVAFWCNPISGHNTLYWYLQNLGQGPELLIRYENEEAVDDSQLPKDRFSAERLKGVDSTLKIQPAELGDSAVYLCASSQVLYEQYFGPGTRLTVT.

The chain combines TRBV21-1 with TRBJ1-1; the listed D gene, TRBD1, was not tested against the DNA. TRBV21-1 is recorded as a pseudogene. The CDR3 extends over 14 amino acids. Written as DNA, the CDR3 is TGTGCCAGCAGCAAAGTCCGGGCCAGGGTGGAAACTTTCTTT. Its protein product is CASSKVRARVETFF.

V and J are TRBV6-1 and TRBJ2-5; no clear D. V lost 7 bases to trimming and J lost 6 bases, with 21 bases between them. Germline V lookup: CDR1 MNHNS, CDR2 SASEGT. The CDR3 contains 15 residues. The CDR3 is CASNHGVGSGQTQYF. The DNA for the CDR3 is TGTGCCAGCAACCACGGTGTCGGCTCCGGCCAGACCCAGTACTTC.

This sequence joins TRBV4-3 and TRBJ2-7; D may be TRBD1 (6 bases). The ends were cut back, 5 bases at V and 0 bases at J, with 11 bases in the middle. The CDR3 is made up of 14 amino acids. CDR1 is LGHNA, CDR2 YSLEER, per germline. CDR3 region: CASSETGSSYEQYF. The CDR3 DNA sequence: TGCGCCAGCAGCGAGACAGGAAGCTCCTACGAGCAGTACTTC.

V usage is TRBV4-3 and J usage is TRBJ2-1, with D possibly matching TRBD1 (5 bases). Germline loops: CDR1 LGHNA, CDR2 YSLEER. The CDR3 has 16 amino acids. Trimming removed 0 bases from V and 5 bases from J, with 14 bases in between. The CDR3 is CASSQELAGINNEQFF. CDR3 coding DNA: TGCGCCAGCAGCCAAGAATTGGCAGGGATTAACAATGAGCAGTTCTTC.

The rearrangement joins TRBV6-5 to TRBJ1-6; unclear D gene. The germline gives CDR1 MNHEY, CDR2 SVGAGI. Trimming shortened V by 2 bases and J by 5 bases, and 10 bases separated the two germline ends. CDR3 size: 15 residues. The CDR3 DNA reads as TGTGCCAGCAGTTACGCGGGCGCCGATAATTCACCCCTCCACTTT. It is translated as CASSYAGADNSPLHF.

CDR3 nucleotide sequence: TGTGCCTGGAGTGTACTTTCGGAAGAGACCCAGTACTTC. As protein: CAWSVLSEETQYF. This chain uses TRBV30 with TRBJ2-5; D unclear. The CDR3 runs 13 residues. Germline lookup yields CDR1 GTSNPN and CDR2 SVGIG (reference sequence). V was pared by 0 bases and J by 3 bases, with 8 bases between.